What follows is one T cell receptor (beta chain) and its context. The antigen it binds to is not known. Base qualities are not at hand, and no much larger clone is one base apart. The immunoSEQ Assay, a bias-controlled multiplex PCR, was used to amplify TCRbeta CDR3 regions from genomic DNA. The source study handled its data this way. Within the assay, amplification of reference gene primers was used to estimate how many nucleated cells each sample contained. To quantify the absolute abundance of each unique TCRbeta CDR3 rearrangement, sequence reads were collapsed and filtered. For each sample, productive Simpson clonality was calculated as the square root of Simpson's diversity index across productive rearrangements. Sourced from immuneACCESS, this table was stored by TCRdb with only in-frame sequences that have V and J called. A share of the clones is absent; for the studies checked, an unresolved V gene accounts for under half, and the remainder has no known explanation. That table supplies the V and J calls and clone size; D and trimming were determined from the DNA. The sample table contains 150,000 to 200,000 clones; only one count was recorded for 85% to 95% of them. The ten largest clones capture roughly 5% of the sample.

These data belong to a study of blood T cell repertoires in COVID-19 (dated by TCRdb to the early 2020s). Regarding the complete study: Samples covering the acute and convalescent phases of COVID-19 were provided by collaborators in the United States, Italy and Spain. Samples were obtained from the ongoing ImmuneRACE study (first 160 participants) and from over 1,000 subjects provided by 6 global collaborators. A de-identified subject ID, COVID-19 status, age in years and sex were almost always included in the sample metadata. Subjects who had been exposed to COVID-19, were actively infected with it, or had recovered from it provided the deeply sampled blood TCRbeta repertoires that made up the dataset. The material from the prospective study consisted of cDNA or gDNA derived from T cells, B-cell-depleted T cells, or PBMCs. The repertoires were released in a freely available public database meant as a resource for research on the immune response to SARS-CoV-2. Where available, HLA class I and class II types were taken from metadata supplied by the sample provider and were not determined by assay-based typing.

General conclusions and limits of the study: How much clinical and demographic metadata was included differed by source and by participant, and the metadata was provided uncurated.

The collaborating institutions used their own protocols to collect whole blood in K2EDTA tubes. For TCRbeta analysis, collaborators shipped samples in one of three forms: frozen whole blood, isolated PBMCs, or DNA extracted from either of those sample types. V was cut back by 5 bases and J by 0 bases, leaving a gap of 10 bases between them. Its CDR3 holds 14 amino acids, cysteine through phenylalanine. Here the CDR3 DNA is all that survives: 42 bases in frame from base 1. The germline V gene provides CDR1 SGHAT and CDR2 FQNNGV. This sequence uses TRBV11-2 and TRBJ1-2, with no reliable assignment of the D segment. The sequence derives from a woman aged 45-65 years with acute or convalescent COVID-19. The sequenced material came from peripheral blood. The nucleotides read TGTGCCAGCAGCCCCGCGGGAACTAACTATGGCTACACCTTC. The translation is CASSPAGTNYGYTF.